These 21 T cell receptor beta chains came from one sample sequenced in a study of blood T cell repertoires in COVID-19. Clones were read by immunoSEQ multiplex PCR, and TCRdb kept only the in-frame ones, dropping some. The sample shows some 200,000 clones, roughly four fifths of them seen only once. The sample consisted of peripheral blood. These receptors were obtained from a middle-aged woman with acute or convalescent COVID-19.

This clone was seen only a few times. The chain uses TRBV6-6 and TRBJ1-2, with TRBD1 matching 9 bases. V was pared by 4 bases and J by 4 bases, with 4 bases of the junction left unmatched. There are 14 residues in the CDR3. Germline lookup yields CDR1 MNHNY and CDR2 SVGAGI (reference sequence). CDR3 amino acids: CASSLGDRVYGYTF. The CDR3 DNA reads TGTGCCAGCAGTTTAGGGGACAGGGTCTATGGCTACACCTTC.

The gene calls are TRBV18 and TRBJ2-7; the D gene is possibly TRBD1 (7 bases). CDR1 and CDR2 from the germline V gene are KGHSH and LQKENI. This CDR3 comprises 15 residues. V was clipped by 3 bases and J by 7 bases, with 19 bases between them. The CDR3 region is CASSPSVVSGGEQYF. CDR3 in DNA: TGTGCCAGCTCACCTTCCGTGGTCTCAGGGGGGGAGCAGTACTTC.

The chain's CDR3 is CASSSQGGTDTQYF. CDR3 in DNA: TGTGCCAGCAGTTCCCAGGGTGGCACAGATACGCAGTATTTT. This sequence joins TRBV27 and TRBJ2-3; possibly TRBD1 for D (5 bases). Trimming removed 4 bases at V and 1 base at J, with 9 bases between. Per the germline V gene, CDR1 is MNHEY and CDR2 is SMNVEV (reference sequence). The CDR3 totals 14 residues.

J is TRBJ1-4 and V is TRBV12-3 or TRBV12-4; D unresolved. The CDR3 is 11 amino acids. V dropped 6 bases and J dropped 4 bases, with 3 bases sitting between them. CDR3 protein: CASRLNEKLFF. Written as DNA, the CDR3 is TGTGCCAGCAGACTTAATGAAAAACTGTTTTTT.

In its sample, this clone was seen once. V gene TRBV4-2 combines with J gene TRBJ1-1, with 7 bases that match TRBD1. With 7 bases clipped from V and 6 bases from J, the junction kept 8 bases outside the gene matches. Germline CDR1 and CDR2: LGHNA and YNFKEQ. This CDR3 has 13 amino acids. The CDR3: CASNRQGRAEAFF. For the CDR3, the DNA is TGTGCCAGCAATCGACAGGGACGCGCTGAAGCTTTCTTT.

This clone was seen once. This sequence joins TRBV5-1 and TRBJ1-2; D call uncertain. Germline CDR1 is SGHRS and CDR2 is YFSETQ. The CDR3 contains 14 residues. V gave up 4 bases and J gave up 0 bases, with 10 bases separating them. The CDR3 spells CASSPGSANYGYTF. CDR3 nucleotide sequence: TGCGCCAGCAGCCCGGGGTCAGCTAACTATGGCTACACCTTC.

The chain combines TRBV6-5 with TRBJ2-7, with 7 bases lining up with TRBD1. Germline V gives CDR1 MNHEY, CDR2 SVGAGI. This CDR3 has 13 residues. J was trimmed by 3 bases and V by 6 bases; bases with no gene match: 5. The CDR3 region has the DNA TGTGCCAGCAGCCGGGACAGAGACTACGAGCAGTACTTC. It translates to CASSRDRDYEQYF.

The chain couples TRBV9 to TRBJ2-1, with 11 bases that match TRBD2. The trim removed 2 bases at V and 6 bases at J, leaving 4 bases unmatched. Germline CDR1 is SGDLS and CDR2 is YYNGEE. This CDR3 spans 15 amino acids. CDR3 nucleotides: TGTGCCAGCAGCGTGGGGACTAGCGGAAGCAATGAGCAGTTCTTC. Encoded protein: CASSVGTSGSNEQFF.

This chain connects TRBV5-1 to TRBJ2-1, with D perhaps TRBD1 (5 bases). Trimming stripped 4 bases from V and 5 bases from J, with 13 bases between. Looked up from germline, CDR1 is SGHRS and CDR2 is YFSETQ. The CDR3 covers 14 residues. Written as DNA, the CDR3 is TGCGCCAGCAGCCCAGGGTATTCGAACAATGAGCAGTTCTTC. Translation gives CASSPGYSNNEQFF.

The rearrangement joins TRBV5-1 to TRBJ1-3, with D possibly being TRBD1 (6 bases). CDR1 and CDR2 (germline): SGHRS, YFSETQ. V dropped 1 base and J dropped 1 base, with 9 bases sitting between them. This CDR3 is built from 15 residues. The CDR3 DNA reads TGCGCCAGCAGCTTGCCCCAGGGGTCTGGAAACACCATATATTTT. The encoded protein is CASSLPQGSGNTIYF.

The chain couples TRBV18 to TRBJ2-5; weak D call: TRBD1 (5 bases). The germline gives CDR1 KGHSH, CDR2 LQKENI. The CDR3 spans 13 residues. V lost 4 bases, J lost 4 bases, and 10 bases lay in between. The CDR3 protein is CASSLDQGETQYF. The CDR3 coding sequence is TGTGCCAGCTCACTAGACCAGGGAGAGACCCAGTACTTC.

The V gene is TRBV2, the J gene TRBJ1-5; a possible D gene is TRBD1 (6 bases). Germline values: CDR1 SNHLY, CDR2 FYNNEI. The CDR3 has 19 amino acids. V was clipped by 1 base and J by 4 bases, with 23 bases between them. The CDR3 reads CASSEGLGIGRGVNQPQHF. The CDR3, as DNA: TGTGCCAGCAGTGAAGGTTTAGGGATAGGCAGGGGAGTTAATCAGCCCCAGCATTTT.

The chain is built from TRBV5-8 and TRBJ2-3; no clear D gene. The CDR3 totals 14 residues. Per germline, CDR1 SGHTS and CDR2 YDEGEE. V lost 4 bases and J lost 0, with 9 bases in between. The DNA of the CDR3 is TGTGCCAGCAGCCCACGCGGAAGCACAGATACGCAGTATTTT. Protein sequence: CASSPRGSTDTQYF. The variable domain in full, with the rest retrieved from reference TRBV5-8 and TRBJ2-3, is EAGVTQSPTHLIKTRGQQATLRCSPISGHTSVYWYQQALGLGLQFLLWYDEGEERNRGNFPPRFSGRQFPNYSSELNVNALELEDSALYLCASSPRGSTDTQYFGPGTRLTVL.

This chain joins TRBV6-5 and TRBJ2-2; 7 nucleotides match TRBD1. After removal of 7 bases from V and 5 bases from J, the junction contained 4 bases not matched to a gene. The CDR3 has 13 amino acids. The germline gives CDR1 MNHEY, CDR2 SVGAGI. CDR3 coding DNA: TGTGCCAGCACCGGGACAGAAACCGGGGAGCTGTTTTTT. Translated: CASTGTETGELFF.

The rearrangement uses TRBV2 and TRBJ1-1; possible D gene TRBD1, 5 bases. The germline V gene has CDR1 SNHLY and CDR2 FYNNEI. Trimming cost V 5 bases and J 0 bases, with 7 bases left between them. The CDR3 is made up of 13 amino acids. The CDR3 protein is CASSTGVNTEAFF. The CDR3 DNA sequence: TGTGCCAGCAGTACGGGGGTGAACACTGAAGCTTTCTTT.

The chain carries TRBV7-2 and TRBJ2-3, with 7 positions matching TRBD2. Germline loops: CDR1 SGHTA, CDR2 FQGNSA. V shed 3 bases, J shed 3 bases, and the junction held 3 bases outside the gene matches. CDR3 length: 14 residues. In DNA form, the CDR3 reads TGTGCCAGCAGCTTCTTCGGGAGGACAGATACGCAGTATTTT. Translating gives CASSFFGRTDTQYF.

The chain links TRBV20-1 to TRBJ2-5, with TRBD2 matching 8 bases. The CDR3 is 11 residues long. Trimming at V came to 2 bases and at J to 12 bases, leaving 5 bases not matched to a gene. In germline, CDR1 is DFQATT, CDR2 SNEGSKA (reference sequence). CDR3 amino acids: CSARPPGGEYF. In DNA, the CDR3 is TGCAGTGCTAGACCACCGGGGGGGGAGTACTTC.

V gene TRBV7-6 combines with J gene TRBJ2-3, with 9 nucleotides matching TRBD2. Looked up from germline, CDR1 is SGHVS and CDR2 is FNYEAQ. Trimming cost V 2 bases and J 4 bases; bases outside gene matches: 1. This CDR3 spans 14 amino acids. For the CDR3, the DNA is TGTGCCAGCAGCTTAATAGCGGGGGCAGATACGCAGTATTTT. This sequence encodes CASSLIAGADTQYF.

The V and J genes are TRBV7-9 and TRBJ2-2, with TRBD2 matching 9 bases. The V gene end was trimmed by 4 bases and the J gene end by 7 bases; junction bases not matched to a gene: 7. Germline V CDR1 and CDR2: SEHNR, FQNEAQ (reference sequence). This CDR3 contains 15 residues. DNA for the CDR3: TGTGCCAGCAGCTCCAGCGGGGGGCGCTTCGGGGAGCTGTTTTTT. As protein: CASSSSGGRFGELFF.

The gene calls are TRBV27 and TRBJ2-1, with 7 bases fitting TRBD2. Unmatched junction bases numbered 4, after V lost 3 bases and J lost 5 bases. The CDR3 has 14 residues. In germline, CDR1 is MNHEY, CDR2 SMNVEV (reference sequence). In nucleotides, the CDR3 is TGTGCCAGCAGTTTCCGGGGGGATAACAATGAGCAGTTCTTC. Translating gives CASSFRGDNNEQFF.

J is TRBJ2-2 and V is TRBV3-1 (or the pseudogene TRBV3-2); 10 bases align to TRBD2. V was pared by 2 bases and J by 8 bases, with 11 bases of the junction left unmatched. CDR1 is LGHDT and CDR2 is YNNKEL in the germline V gene (reference sequence). The CDR3 is 17 amino acids. CDR3 region: CASSQKSLAGADGELFF. The CDR3 bases are TGTGCCAGCAGCCAAAAATCCCTAGCGGGGGCGGATGGGGAGCTGTTTTTT.